Shown below are 15 T cell receptor beta chains from a single sample sequenced in a study of blood T cell repertoires in COVID-19. TCRdb's copy holds only in-frame clones and misses some; the assay was immunoSEQ multiplex PCR. The sample includes around 300,000 clones, 70% to 90% of them seen just once. The sequenced sample consisted of peripheral blood. The receptors stem from a woman aged 65 to 85 with acute or convalescent COVID-19.

V is TRBV7-9 and J is TRBJ1-4, with no clear D. The length of the CDR3 is 15 residues. The ends were cut back, 1 base at V and 5 bases at J, with 11 bases in the middle. Germline V lookup: CDR1 SEHNR, CDR2 FQNEAQ (reference sequence). The CDR3 region is CASSLGLAGNEKLFF. DNA for the CDR3: TGTGCCAGCAGCTTAGGTCTAGCTGGGAATGAAAAACTGTTTTTT.

The CDR3 reads CASSYRGPDYGYTF. CDR3 nucleotides: TGTGCCAGCAGCTACAGGGGGCCCGACTATGGCTACACCTTC. The V gene is TRBV7-2, the J gene TRBJ1-2, with 9 nucleotides matching TRBD1. Germline V gene data show CDR1 as SGHTA and CDR2 as FQGNSA. The ends lost 4 bases at V and 3 bases at J; junction bases unmatched: 3. The CDR3 loop spans 14 amino acids.

V is TRBV2 and J is TRBJ1-2; tentative D call: TRBD1 (5 bases). In germline, CDR1 is SNHLY, CDR2 FYNNEI. Trimming stripped 7 bases from V and 8 bases from J, with 17 bases between. CDR3 length: 13 amino acids. The DNA for the CDR3 is TGTGCCAGCACTGTCGGGGGATTGAGAGGCTACACCTTC. Protein: CASTVGGLRGYTF.

CDR3 residues: CASSPPGRVNTEAFF. Here the CDR3 DNA reads TGCGCCAGCAGCCCCCCGGGTCGGGTGAACACTGAAGCTTTCTTT. This chain connects TRBV5-1 to TRBJ1-1, with D unclear. V shed 4 bases and J shed 0 bases, with 13 bases lying between them. Germline V gene lookup returns CDR1 SGHRS and CDR2 YFSETQ. This CDR3 has 15 amino acids.

The chain uses TRBV6-5 and TRBJ2-2; 13 positions agree with TRBD2. The germline CDR1 and CDR2 sequences are MNHEY and SVGAGI. V trimming: 7 bases; J trimming: 5 bases; junction bases outside the gene matches: 4. This CDR3 is 15 amino acids long. The DNA for the CDR3 is TGTGCCAGCACGGGACTAGCGGGGCGTACCGGGGAGCTGTTTTTT. Protein: CASTGLAGRTGELFF.

The CDR3 bases are TGTGCCTGGGCTGCGGGGGAACCTTCACCCCTCCACTTT. Encoded protein: CAWAAGEPSPLHF. The chain uses TRBV30 and TRBJ1-6, with D perhaps TRBD1 (5 bases). The CDR3 has 13 amino acids. Germline CDR1 is GTSNPN and CDR2 is SVGIG (reference sequence). V lost 5 bases, J lost 9 bases, and 14 bases lay in between.

This clone was detected once. The DNA for the CDR3 is TGTGCCAGCAGCCTGTTAGCGGGGGGCCCCGCGGAGACCCAGTACTTC. Amino acids: CASSLLAGGPAETQYF. This sequence joins TRBV3-1 (or the pseudogene TRBV3-2) and TRBJ2-5, with 10 nucleotides matching TRBD2. This CDR3 spans 16 amino acids. Trimming removed 4 bases from V and 5 bases from J; junction bases left unmatched: 10. CDR1 LGHDT and CDR2 YNNKEL come from the germline V gene (reference sequence).

With regard to this clone: Additional DNA sequences in this sample encode the identical CDR3. This chain uses TRBV7-6 with TRBJ1-6, with TRBD1 as a possible D gene (6 bases). The V end was cut by 5 bases, the J end by 3 bases, with 17 bases between. The CDR3 contains 17 residues. Germline V lookup: CDR1 SGHVS, CDR2 FNYEAQ. CDR3 sequence: CASSLEVRGLYNSPLHF. The DNA for the CDR3 is TGTGCCAGCAGCCTAGAGGTGCGGGGGCTCTATAATTCACCCCTCCACTTT.

The V and J genes are TRBV12-3 or TRBV12-4 and TRBJ2-7; maybe TRBD1 (5 bases). The CDR3 has 13 amino acids. V was shortened by 5 bases and J by 3 bases, with 11 bases between the two germline ends. CDR3 loop: CASSTGPGYEQYF. The CDR3 DNA sequence: TGTGCCAGCAGTACAGGTCCGGGCTACGAGCAGTACTTC.

This chain joins TRBV18 and TRBJ1-2; D not certain. The germline V gene encodes CDR1 KGHSH and CDR2 LQKENI. V lost 2 bases and J lost 5, with 27 bases in between. This CDR3 is built from 19 residues. Here the CDR3 reads CASSPRSESGGPGGYGYTF. CDR3 DNA sequence: TGTGCCAGCTCACCAAGATCAGAGTCGGGCGGTCCGGGCGGGTATGGCTACACCTTC.

The chain has TRBV3-1 (or the pseudogene TRBV3-2) and TRBJ2-7, with 8 positions matching TRBD1. This CDR3 is 14 amino acids long. Germline CDR1 and CDR2: LGHDT and YNNKEL (reference sequence). The V gene end was trimmed by 7 bases and the J gene end by 6 bases; junction bases not matched to a gene: 11. The CDR3 DNA is TGTGCCAGCAACGCACAGGGGGGTTCGTCCGAGCAGTACTTC. It yields the protein CASNAQGGSSEQYF.

The J gene is TRBJ2-5, the V gene TRBV5-6, with 10 bases identical to TRBD1. Germline CDR1 is SGHDT and CDR2 is YYEEEE. This CDR3 is built from 15 residues. After removal of 4 bases from V and 4 bases from J, the junction contained 7 bases not matched to a gene. The CDR3 coding sequence is TGTGCCAGCAGCGGCGGGACAGGGGCAGGAGAGACCCAGTACTTC. This encodes CASSGGTGAGETQYF.

J is TRBJ2-7 and V is TRBV6-6; 9 nucleotides agree with TRBD1. CDR1 is MNHNY and CDR2 is SVGAGI in the germline V gene (reference sequence). With 5 bases clipped from V and 4 bases from J, the junction kept 12 bases outside the gene matches. The CDR3 totals 16 residues. Here the CDR3 reads CASSPLPDRGEYEQYF. For the CDR3, the DNA is TGTGCCAGCAGTCCCCTTCCCGACAGGGGGGAGTACGAGCAGTACTTC.

This chain connects TRBV10-3 to TRBJ1-2; D may be TRBD1 (5 bases). V was clipped by 7 bases and J by 4 bases, with 16 bases between them. This CDR3 has 14 residues. CDR1 and CDR2 from the germline V gene are ENHRY and SYGVKD. CDR3 coding DNA: TGTGCCATCAAAGGGCTGGGGGGATTCTATGGCTACACCTTC. This codes for CAIKGLGGFYGYTF.

The rearrangement links TRBV27 to TRBJ2-3; D uncertain. This CDR3 spans 13 amino acids. Trimming cost V 8 bases and J 2 bases, with 11 bases left between them. Germline V gene sequence: CDR1 MNHEY, CDR2 SMNVEV (reference sequence). The CDR3 protein is CASGAPATDTQYF. In DNA form, the CDR3 reads TGTGCCAGCGGAGCGCCGGCCACAGATACGCAGTATTTT.